The 14 T cell receptor beta chains given below trace back to one sample, sequenced in a study of blood T cells in healthy people across ages. A second PCR, run for roughly 7 to 11 cycles, used a sample-barcoded 5' primer plus a J-beta primer mix. TCRdb redid the calling of the 5' RACE reads with MiXCR, one entry per CDR3 protein. Among about 320,000 distinct CDR3 sequences, less than 30% were seen once, and the ten largest hold 25% to 30%. The sequenced sample was blood. The origin of the receptors is a woman aged 70-85 years in good health.

The chain recombines TRBV6-5 with TRBJ2-7, with D tentatively TRBD1 or TRBD2 (5 bases each). CDR3 length: 14 amino acids. V was pared by 7 bases and J by 0 bases, with 13 bases between. Looked up from germline, CDR1 is MNHEY and CDR2 is SVGAGI. CDR3 bases: TGTGCCAGCACAGCCGGGACGGGCTCCTACGAGCAGTACTTC. The encoded protein is CASTAGTGSYEQYF.

The V call is TRBV7-2, the J call TRBJ2-7, with TRBD2 as a possible D gene (5 bases). Trimming pared 5 bases from V and 6 bases from J, leaving 20 bases between. This CDR3 contains 15 residues. CDR1 is SGHTA, CDR2 FQGNSA, per germline. In nucleotides, the CDR3 is TGTGCCAGCAGCCAACGGACTTCCCTTACGGGCGAGCAGTACTTC. Its translation is CASSQRTSLTGEQYF.

This clonotype was detected a few times. The chain has TRBV7-9 and TRBJ1-4, with a possible D match to TRBD1 (5 bases). Germline-derived CDR1 and CDR2 are SEHNR and FQNEAQ (reference sequence). Trimming left V 6 bases short and J 8 bases short, with 13 bases between. This CDR3 has 13 amino acids. CDR3 in DNA: TGTGCCAGCAGTCTAGACAGTGACGAAAAACTGTTTTTT. This codes for CASSLDSDEKLFF.

This clonotype was seen more than once but under ten times. This chain links TRBV29-1 with TRBJ2-5; tentative D call: TRBD2 (6 bases). The tail of the sequence fits TRBJ2-1 better, so the J call may be wrong. Germline CDR1 is SQVTM and CDR2 is ANQGSEA. CDR3 size: 14 residues. The CDR3 sequence is CSVEDPGERLSQFF. CDR3 coding DNA: TGCAGCGTTGAAGACCCGGGGGAGCGTTTGTCGCAGTTCTTC.

This sequence joins TRBV18 and TRBJ2-5, with a tentative D call TRBD2 (5 bases). The CDR3 contains 15 residues. V was trimmed by 4 bases and J by 3 bases, leaving 15 bases between them. The V gene's germline CDR1 is KGHSH and CDR2 LQKENI. The CDR3 reads CASSRRLAEKETQYF. CDR3 nucleotides: TGTGCCAGCTCACGGCGGCTAGCCGAAAAAGAGACCCAGTACTTC.

This clonotype was observed many times. V usage is TRBV7-2 and J usage is TRBJ2-7; perhaps TRBD1 as D (6 bases). Trimming took 8 bases from V and 1 from J, leaving 15 bases between them. Germline V CDR1 and CDR2: SGHTA, FQGNSA. CDR3 length: 14 amino acids. As DNA, the CDR3 is TGTGCCAGCTCAGACAGGTCCTCTTCCTACGAGCAGTACTTC. Encoded protein: CASSDRSSSYEQYF.

The J gene is TRBJ2-7, the V gene TRBV5-1, with TRBD2 identical over 8 bases. CDR3 length: 14 amino acids. CDR1 is SGHRS, CDR2 YFSETQ, per germline. J lost 5 bases, V lost 0 bases, and 4 bases had no gene match. CDR3 bases: TGCGCCAGCAGCTTGGGGTCTAGCGGGCACGAGCAGTACTTC. Translating gives CASSLGSSGHEQYF.

This clonotype was found many times. This chain joins TRBV11-2 and TRBJ2-5, with a weak D call TRBD1 (7 bases). The CDR3 loop spans 18 amino acids. The V end was cut by 2 bases, the J end by 0 bases, with 19 bases between. Looked up from germline, CDR1 is SGHAT and CDR2 is FQNNGV. CDR3 coding DNA: TGTGCCAGCAGCTTACCGCAGGAGGCAGGGGGGTACCAAGAGACCCAGTACTTC. Protein product: CASSLPQEAGGYQETQYF.

This chain links TRBV6-5 with TRBJ2-5, with D possibly matching TRBD2 (5 bases). CDR1 and CDR2 from the germline V gene are MNHEY and SVGAGI. Trimming removed 6 bases from V and 5 bases from J, with 16 bases in between. This CDR3 contains 14 residues. The CDR3 region has the DNA TGTGCCAGCAGGACGCGCAGAGGGATGGAGACCCAGTACTTC. It specifies CASRTRRGMETQYF.

This clonotype is a singleton in its sample. The V call is TRBV6-5, the J call TRBJ2-5; 7 nucleotides match TRBD1. Matching the DNA end better, TRBJ2-7 makes the J call doubtful. Germline CDR1 is MNHEY and CDR2 is SVGAGI. The CDR3 covers 15 residues. This chain's CDR3 is CASSPGQPGTYEQYF. CDR3 DNA sequence: TGTGCCAGCAGTCCGGGACAGCCAGGCACCTACGAGCAGTACTTC.

The chain combines TRBV28 with TRBJ2-4; TRBD1 is a possible D gene (6 bases). The CDR3 has 17 amino acids. V was pared by 2 bases and J by 0 bases, with 14 bases between. The V gene's germline CDR1 is MDHEN and CDR2 SYDVKM. The CDR3 is CASSLISGELAKNIQYF. Here the CDR3 DNA reads TGTGCCAGCAGTTTAATTTCAGGGGAGCTAGCCAAAAACATTCAGTACTTC.

Ten or more counts support this clonotype. For the CDR3, the DNA is TGCAGCGTTGCGCTCACGTCCTCCTACGAGCAGTACTTC. Translated, it gives CSVALTSSYEQYF. The chain recombines TRBV29-1 with TRBJ2-7; D unresolved. The germline V gene encodes CDR1 SQVTM and CDR2 ANQGSEA. V lost 4 bases, J lost 0 bases, and 10 bases lay in between. The CDR3 length is 13 residues.

This clonotype was counted between two and nine times. The J gene is TRBJ1-2, the V gene TRBV28, with D tentatively TRBD1 (6 bases). Germline CDR1 is MDHEN and CDR2 is SYDVKM. This CDR3 comprises 14 residues. V dropped 6 bases and J dropped 4 bases, with 15 bases sitting between them. This chain's CDR3 is CASRGGSGPYGYTF. DNA of the CDR3: TGTGCCAGCAGAGGGGGTTCCGGGCCCTATGGCTACACCTTC.

The genes are TRBV7-9 and TRBJ1-6; 8 nucleotides agree with TRBD1. CDR1 SEHNR and CDR2 FQNEAQ come from the germline V gene (reference sequence). The CDR3 totals 15 residues. V shed 6 bases and J 7 bases; nucleotides not matched to a gene: 8. The CDR3 spells CASSGQGVGNSPLHF. CDR3 DNA: TGTGCCAGCAGTGGACAGGGAGTCGGGAATTCACCCCTCCACTTT.